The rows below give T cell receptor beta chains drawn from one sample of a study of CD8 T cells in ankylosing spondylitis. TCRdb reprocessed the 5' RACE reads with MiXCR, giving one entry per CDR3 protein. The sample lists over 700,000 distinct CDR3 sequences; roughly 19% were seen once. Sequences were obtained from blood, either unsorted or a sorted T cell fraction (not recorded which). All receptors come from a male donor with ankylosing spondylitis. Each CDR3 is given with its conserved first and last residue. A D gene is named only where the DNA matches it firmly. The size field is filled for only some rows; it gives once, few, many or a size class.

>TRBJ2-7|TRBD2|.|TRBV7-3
CASSLRGGSPYEQYF
TGTGCCAGCAGCTTAAGGGGCGGGAGCCCCTACGAGCAGTACTTC
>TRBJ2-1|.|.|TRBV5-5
CASSLALPTLSYNEQFF
TGTGCCAGCAGCTTGGCCTTACCCACCCTCTCCTACAATGAGCAGTTCTTC
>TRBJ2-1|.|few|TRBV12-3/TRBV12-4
CASSGRLGVTLGYNEQFF
TGTGCCAGCAGTGGCAGACTAGGTGTTACACTCGGCTACAATGAGCAGTTCTTC
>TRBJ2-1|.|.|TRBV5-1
CASSRDSANNEQFF
TGCGCCAGCAGTAGGGACTCGGCCAACAATGAGCAGTTCTTC
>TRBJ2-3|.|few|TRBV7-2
CASSLFAGTTDTQYF
TGTGCCAGCAGCTTATTTGCAGGGACCACAGATACGCAGTATTTT
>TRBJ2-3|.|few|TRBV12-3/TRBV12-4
CASSSLNGATDTQYF
TGTGCCAGCAGTTCCTTAAACGGAGCCACAGATACGCAGTATTTT
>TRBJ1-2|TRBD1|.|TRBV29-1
CSVDGYEDRRYGYTF
TGCAGCGTTGATGGTTACGAGGACAGGCGGTATGGCTACACCTTC
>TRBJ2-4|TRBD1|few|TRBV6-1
CASRAGTGQNIQYF
TGTGCCAGCAGAGCCGGGACAGGGCAAAACATTCAGTACTTC
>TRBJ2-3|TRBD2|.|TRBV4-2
CASNSGGTDTQYF
TGTGCCAGCAATAGCGGGGGCACAGATACGCAGTATTTT
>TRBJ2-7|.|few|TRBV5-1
CASSPIRGSAYEQYF
TGCGCCAGCAGCCCGATCCGCGGGTCCGCCTACGAGCAGTACTTC
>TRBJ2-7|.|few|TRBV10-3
CAIRGDPSYEQYF
TGTGCCATCAGGGGGGACCCCTCCTACGAGCAGTACTTC
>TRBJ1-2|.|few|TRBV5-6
CASASNRGYTF
TGTGCCAGCGCGTCTAATCGGGGCTACACCTTC
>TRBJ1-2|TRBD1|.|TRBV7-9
CASSLDRQGYGYTF
TGTGCCAGCAGCTTAGACCGACAGGGTTATGGCTACACCTTC
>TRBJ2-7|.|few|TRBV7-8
CASSKGYLYEQYF
TGTGCCAGCAGCAAAGGATACCTCTACGAGCAGTACTTC
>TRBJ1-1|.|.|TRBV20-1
CSAGRIEAFF
TGCAGTGCTGGCCGAATTGAAGCTTTCTTT
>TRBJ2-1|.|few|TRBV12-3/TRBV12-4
CASSFRGAYNEQFF
TGTGCCAGCAGTTTCCGGGGGGCGTACAATGAGCAGTTCTTC
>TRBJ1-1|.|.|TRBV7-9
CASSHGPRNTEAFF
TGTGCCAGCAGCCACGGACCCCGGAACACTGAAGCTTTCTTT
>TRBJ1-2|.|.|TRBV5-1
CASSRLQGGYTF
TGCGCCAGCAGCCGGCTACAAGGCGGCTACACCTTC
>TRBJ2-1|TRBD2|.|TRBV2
CASCGGGEQFF
TGTGCCAGCTGCGGGGGGGGTGAGCAGTTCTTC
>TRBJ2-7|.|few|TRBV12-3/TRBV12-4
CASSSAPSYEQYF
TGTGCCAGCAGTTCCGCCCCCTCCTACGAGCAGTACTTC
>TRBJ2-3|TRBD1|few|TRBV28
CASSLTGGVTDTQYF
TGTGCCAGCAGCCTGACAGGGGGCGTCACAGATACGCAGTATTTT
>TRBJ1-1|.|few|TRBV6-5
CASSYGKNTEAFF
TGTGCCAGCAGTTACGGAAAGAACACTGAAGCTTTCTTT
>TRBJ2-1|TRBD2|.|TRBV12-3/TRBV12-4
CASRRLAGGVEQFF
TGTGCCAGCAGGAGACTAGCGGGGGGGGTTGAGCAGTTCTTC
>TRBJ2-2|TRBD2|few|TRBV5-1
CASSLKGLAGPGELFF
TGCGCCAGCAGCTTGAAGGGACTAGCGGGACCCGGGGAGCTGTTTTTT
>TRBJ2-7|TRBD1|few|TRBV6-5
CASSYSRQGFYEQYF
TGTGCCAGCAGTTACTCTCGACAGGGCTTTTACGAGCAGTACTTC
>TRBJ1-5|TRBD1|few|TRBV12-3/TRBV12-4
CASSSNPQGDQPQHF
TGTGCCAGCAGTTCCAACCCACAGGGGGATCAGCCCCAGCATTTT
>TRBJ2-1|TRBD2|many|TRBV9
CASSPGTSGINEQFF
TGTGCCAGCAGCCCCGGGACTAGCGGGATTAATGAGCAGTTCTTC
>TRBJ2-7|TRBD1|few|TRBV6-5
CASSYGPLGQTYEQYF
TGTGCCAGCAGTTACGGCCCCTTGGGACAGACCTACGAGCAGTACTTC
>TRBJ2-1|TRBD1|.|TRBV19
CASSTGQGRSRFF
TGTGCCAGTAGTACGGGACAGGGTAGAAGTCGGTTCTTC
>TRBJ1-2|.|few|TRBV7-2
CASSLGNRQLSGYTF
TGTGCCAGCAGCTTAGGAAATCGACAGCTATCTGGCTACACCTTC
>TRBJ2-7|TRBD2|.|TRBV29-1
CSVESGGAQYF
TGCAGCGTTGAATCGGGGGGGGCGCAGTACTTC
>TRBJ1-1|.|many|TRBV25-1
CASSESQGWNTEAFF
TGTGCCAGCAGTGAAAGTCAGGGATGGAACACTGAAGCTTTCTTT
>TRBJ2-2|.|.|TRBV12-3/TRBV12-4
CASSLGTMNTGELFF
TGTGCCAGCAGTTTAGGGACAATGAACACCGGGGAGCTGTTTTTT
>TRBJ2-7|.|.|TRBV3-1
CASSQDWKWEAAVTHEQYF
TGTGCCAGCAGCCAAGATTGGAAGTGGGAGGCGGCGGTAACCCACGAGCAGTACTTC
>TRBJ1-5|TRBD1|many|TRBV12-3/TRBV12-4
CASSLGTGGRNQPQHF
TGTGCCAGCAGTTTGGGTACAGGGGGCAGGAATCAGCCCCAGCATTTT
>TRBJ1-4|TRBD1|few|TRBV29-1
CSGTGMGEKLFF
TGCAGCGGGACAGGGATGGGTGAAAAACTGTTTTTT
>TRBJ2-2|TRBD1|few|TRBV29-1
CSVGQGDTGELFF
TGCAGCGTGGGACAGGGGGACACCGGGGAGCTGTTTTTT
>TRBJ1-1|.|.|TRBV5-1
CGSSWDIGTEAFF
TGCGGCAGCAGCTGGGACATAGGCACTGAAGCTTTCTTT
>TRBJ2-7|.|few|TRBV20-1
CSAPRISVTYEQYF
TGCAGTGCCCCGCGAATAAGTGTTACCTACGAGCAGTACTTC
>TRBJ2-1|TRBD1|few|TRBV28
CASLPTGTGAYNEQFF
TGTGCCAGCTTACCGACCGGGACAGGGGCCTACAATGAGCAGTTCTTC
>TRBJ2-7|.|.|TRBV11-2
CASSKRGSRDEQYF
TGTGCCAGCAGCAAAAGGGGGTCCCGGGACGAGCAGTACTTC
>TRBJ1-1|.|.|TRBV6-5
CASSYQRTDTEAFF
TGTGCCAGCAGTTACCAGAGGACAGACACTGAAGCTTTCTTT
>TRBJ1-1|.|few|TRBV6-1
CASSKELNTEAFF
TGTGCCAGCAGTAAAGAGCTGAACACTGAAGCTTTCTTT
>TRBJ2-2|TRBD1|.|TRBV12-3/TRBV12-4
CASRTPRGRTGELFF
TGTGCCAGCAGAACCCCTAGGGGGCGCACCGGGGAGCTGTTTTTT
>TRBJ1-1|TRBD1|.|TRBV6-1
CASLTGGKNTEAFF
TGTGCCAGTTTGACAGGGGGGAAAAACACTGAAGCTTTCTTT
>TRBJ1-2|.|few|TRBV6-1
CASKQGSSNYGYTF
TGTGCCAGCAAACAGGGCTCATCTAACTATGGCTACACCTTC
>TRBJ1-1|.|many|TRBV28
CASLWTGGTEAFF
TGTGCCAGCTTATGGACGGGGGGTACTGAAGCTTTCTTT
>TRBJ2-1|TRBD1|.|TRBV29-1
CSVAFVPGQGWDEQFF
TGCAGCGTTGCCTTCGTGCCGGGACAGGGTTGGGATGAGCAGTTCTTC
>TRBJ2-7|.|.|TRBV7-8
CASSLARGSYEQYF
TGTGCCAGCAGCTTAGCGCGAGGCAGCTACGAGCAGTACTTC
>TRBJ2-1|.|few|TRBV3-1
CASSQDPPSDAYYNEQFF
TGTGCCAGCAGCCAAGATCCTCCTAGCGATGCTTACTACAATGAGCAGTTCTTC
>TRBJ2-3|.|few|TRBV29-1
CSALSWNTDTQYF
TGCAGCGCCCTAAGCTGGAATACAGATACGCAGTATTTT
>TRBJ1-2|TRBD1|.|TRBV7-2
CASWLPGQGAKIGYTF
TGTGCCAGCTGGCTCCCGGGACAGGGGGCTAAGATAGGCTACACCTTC
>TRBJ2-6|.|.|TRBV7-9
CASSKLDSGANVLTF
TGTGCCAGCAGCAAACTGGACTCTGGGGCCAACGTCCTGACTTTC
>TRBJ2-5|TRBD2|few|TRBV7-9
CASSLFPSGQETQYF
TGTGCCAGCAGCTTATTCCCTAGCGGGCAAGAGACCCAGTACTTC
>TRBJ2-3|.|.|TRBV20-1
CSADRTGIDTQYF
TGCAGTGCTGATAGAACAGGGATAGATACGCAGTATTTT
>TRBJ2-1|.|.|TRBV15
CATSRDPNRGHEQFF
TGTGCCACCAGCAGAGATCCCAACAGAGGGCATGAGCAGTTCTTC
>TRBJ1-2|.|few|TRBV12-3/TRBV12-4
CASSPAGAIYGYTF
TGTGCCAGCAGTCCCGCGGGTGCTATCTATGGCTACACCTTC
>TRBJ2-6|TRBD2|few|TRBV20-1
CSAGRGAGANVLTF
TGCAGTGCCGGGAGGGGAGCTGGGGCCAACGTCCTGACTTTC